A selection of T cell receptor beta chains follows, all from one sample in a study of blood T cell repertoires in COVID-19. Clones were read by immunoSEQ multiplex PCR, and TCRdb kept only the in-frame ones, dropping some. Of approximately 45,000 clones in the sample, approximately 90% were seen once. The specimen was peripheral blood. The receptors originated from a man in his sixties or seventies with acute or convalescent COVID-19. Both conserved end residues are part of each CDR3. Each record gives: D gene, clone size, V gene, J gene, CDR3 protein, CDR3 DNA. D genes are given only for firm matches. The size field is filled for only some rows; it gives once, few, many or a size class.

TRBD1	.	TRBV28	TRBJ1-2	CASRSGTGGFYGYTF	TGTGCCAGCAGGTCCGGGACAGGGGGCTTCTATGGCTACACCTTC
.	.	TRBV6-2/TRBV6-3	TRBJ1-1	CASSFPRGSLNTEAFF	TGTGCCAGCAGTTTCCCTAGGGGCAGCTTGAACACTGAAGCTTTCTTT
TRBD1	.	TRBV10-3	TRBJ1-4	CAISGSDRGRDEKLFF	TGTGCCATCAGTGGCTCAGACAGGGGGCGGGATGAAAAACTGTTTTTT
.	.	TRBV12-3/TRBV12-4	TRBJ1-5	CASSFGLGQPQHF	TGTGCCAGCAGTTTCGGACTGGGTCAGCCCCAGCATTTT
TRBD1	.	TRBV4-3	TRBJ1-5	CASRGKRGRGYQPQHF	TGCGCCAGCAGGGGAAAAAGGGGCAGGGGGTATCAGCCCCAGCATTTT
.	.	TRBV4-1	TRBJ1-2	CASSLHRVEYGYTF	TGCGCCAGCAGCCTTCACAGGGTGGAGTATGGCTACACCTTC
TRBD1	.	TRBV9	TRBJ1-1	CASSTRDRGLTEAFF	TGTGCCAGCAGCACACGGGACAGGGGGCTCACTGAAGCTTTCTTT
TRBD2	once	TRBV20-1	TRBJ2-7	CSASGAGVRGLSSYEQYF	TGCAGTGCTAGTGGAGCGGGGGTCAGGGGACTTAGCTCCTACGAGCAGTACTTC
.	.	TRBV4-2	TRBJ2-3	CASSPPSTDTQYF	TGTGCCAGCAGCCCCCCTAGCACAGATACGCAGTATTTT
TRBD1	once	TRBV27	TRBJ2-2	CASSLIAGTENTGELFF	TGTGCCAGCAGTTTGATAGCCGGGACAGAGAACACCGGGGAGCTGTTTTTT
.	.	TRBV6-5	TRBJ1-3	CASTGTTKGNTIYF	TGTGCCAGCACAGGGACAACAAAAGGAAACACCATATATTTT
.	.	TRBV4-2	TRBJ2-2	CASSQDLRSGELFF	TGTGCCAGCAGCCAAGATCTGAGATCCGGGGAGCTGTTTTTT
.	.	TRBV5-1	TRBJ1-2	CASSDGGAGQVGF	TGCGCCAGCAGCGACGGGGGGGCCGGACAAGTCGGCTTC
.	few	TRBV19	TRBJ1-6	CASKPRDNSPLHF	TGTGCCAGTAAACCCCGGGATAATTCACCCCTCCACTTT
.	.	TRBV11-2	TRBJ2-7	CASSPQPYNTYEQYF	TGTGCCAGCAGCCCACAACCTTATAACACCTACGAGCAGTACTTC
TRBD1	.	TRBV2	TRBJ1-2	CASSFRDRDYGYTF	TGTGCCAGCAGTTTCCGGGACAGAGACTATGGCTACACCTTC
.	.	TRBV28	TRBJ1-4	CASKRQVNEKLFF	TGTGCCAGCAAAAGGCAGGTTAATGAAAAACTGTTTTTT
TRBD1	once	TRBV28	TRBJ1-1	CASIPPGQVPTEAFF	TGTGCCAGCATCCCCCCCGGACAGGTCCCCACTGAAGCTTTCTTT
TRBD1	.	TRBV6-5	TRBJ1-5	CASSLRQGQPQHF	TGTGCCAGCAGTCTTCGACAGGGGCAGCCCCAGCATTTT
.	.	TRBV7-9	TRBJ2-5	CASSWVILSLEETQYF	TGTGCCAGCAGCTGGGTAATTCTGTCTCTAGAAGAGACCCAGTACTTC
.	few	TRBV7-9	TRBJ1-5	CASSPMGVSNQPQHF	TGTGCCAGCAGCCCAATGGGCGTTAGCAATCAGCCCCAGCATTTT
TRBD1	.	TRBV2	TRBJ2-7	CASLRTGYTREQYF	TGTGCCAGCCTCAGGACAGGATATACGAGGGAGCAGTACTTC
.	.	TRBV7-2	TRBJ1-1	CASSPIGVGGVRAFF	TGTGCCAGCAGCCCAATAGGAGTTGGGGGGGTAAGAGCTTTCTTT
TRBD1	.	TRBV6-5	TRBJ2-2	CAIPMGQGITGELFF	TGTGCCATACCAATGGGACAGGGTATCACCGGGGAGCTGTTTTTT
.	.	TRBV28	TRBJ2-5	CATRGWETQYF	TGTGCCACACGGGGGTGGGAGACCCAGTACTTC
.	.	TRBV7-9	TRBJ2-7	CASSSEGTYEQYF	TGTGCCAGCAGCTCGGAGGGGACCTACGAGCAGTACTTC
.	.	TRBV2	TRBJ2-2	CASSGRGAIPITANTGELFF	TGTGCCAGCAGTGGTCGGGGGGCAATACCGATAACTGCGAACACCGGGGAGCTGTTTTTT
.	.	TRBV30	TRBJ1-5	CAWSSVRASFSNQPQHF	TGTGCCTGGAGTTCGGTCAGGGCGTCGTTTAGCAATCAGCCCCAGCATTTT
.	once	TRBV6-5	TRBJ1-2	CASSPGGFGGYTF	TGTGCCAGCAGCCCCGGGGGGTTCGGTGGCTACACCTTC
TRBD1	.	TRBV30	TRBJ2-7	CAWNTGQAGYEQYF	TGTGCCTGGAACACAGGACAGGCGGGCTACGAGCAGTACTTC
.	.	TRBV21-1	TRBJ2-4	CASSKDTAGTRPLAKNIQYF	TGTGCCAGCAGCAAAGATACGGCGGGCACTCGTCCCCTAGCCAAAAACATTCAGTACTTC
TRBD1	.	TRBV7-2	TRBJ1-6	CASSLGDRGSPLHF	TGTGCCAGCAGCTTAGGAGACAGGGGATCACCCCTCCACTTT
TRBD1	.	TRBV4-1	TRBJ1-3	CASRDRASGNTIYF	TGCGCCAGCCGGGACAGGGCCTCTGGAAACACCATATATTTT
.	.	TRBV3-1/TRBV3-2	TRBJ1-1	CASSQERGFLGAFF	TGTGCCAGCAGCCAAGAAAGGGGGTTTCTTGGAGCTTTCTTT
.	.	TRBV30	TRBJ1-6	CASPGGNNSPLHF	TGTGCCTCCCCCGGAGGGAATAATTCACCCCTCCACTTT
TRBD1	.	TRBV7-2	TRBJ1-2	CASSSRDRGNGYTF	TGTGCCAGCAGTTCAAGGGACAGGGGCAATGGCTACACCTTC
.	.	TRBV5-4	TRBJ1-3	CASSLQAGSGNTIYF	TGTGCCAGCAGCTTGCAGGCCGGCTCTGGAAACACCATATATTTT
.	.	TRBV5-1	TRBJ1-1	CASSSTGMVTEAFF	TGCGCCAGCAGCTCAACAGGAATGGTAACTGAAGCTTTCTTT
TRBD2	.	TRBV19	TRBJ2-1	CASSERGGGNEQFF	TGTGCCAGTAGCGAGCGGGGGGGAGGCAATGAGCAGTTCTTC
.	.	TRBV28	TRBJ2-7	CASSLRGSEQYF	TGTGCCAGCAGTTTAAGGGGGTCCGAGCAGTACTTC
.	few	TRBV6-2/TRBV6-3	TRBJ1-5	CASSQGGGGNQPQHF	TGTGCCAGCAGCCAAGGGGGAGGGGGCAATCAGCCCCAGCATTTT
TRBD1	.	TRBV18	TRBJ2-7	CASSPGQGQVYEQYF	TGTGCCAGCTCACCAGGACAGGGGCAAGTCTACGAGCAGTACTTC
.	.	TRBV7-3	TRBJ2-1	CASSLIGQGGGEQFF	TGTGCCAGCAGCTTAATCGGTCAGGGAGGGGGTGAGCAGTTCTTC
.	.	TRBV27	TRBJ1-2	CASSLSAPANYGYTF	TGTGCCAGCAGTTTATCGGCACCAGCTAACTATGGCTACACCTTC
.	.	TRBV11-2	TRBJ2-2	CASSLDRYAGNTGELFF	TGTGCCAGCAGCTTAGATCGATACGCGGGGAACACCGGGGAGCTGTTTTTT
TRBD1	.	TRBV9	TRBJ2-7	CASSARIQGSYYEQYF	TGTGCCAGCAGCGCCCGGATACAGGGGTCTTACTACGAGCAGTACTTC